Detailed here is one T cell receptor (beta chain). It has no known antigen specificity. Base qualities are missing; no much larger clone stands one base away. The CDR3 holds 15 amino acids from the cysteine to the phenylalanine. Kept here is only the CDR3 DNA, which spans 45 bases and is read in frame from base 1. Relative to germline, V is 2 bases shorter and J is 0 bases shorter, with 7 bases between their ends. CDR1 and CDR2, per the germline V gene, are MNHNS and SASEGT. Donors were healthy HIV-negative adults with no recently reported acute infections or vaccinations. Every donor was a Caucasian adult living in Nashville, Tennessee, USA. Magnetic negative selection was used to enrich CD4+ T cells, after which naive cells were positively selected on CD45RA and the negative fraction became the memory subset. Blood was obtained by leukapheresis, after which PBMCs were separated by Ficoll-Histopaque density gradient centrifugation and cryopreserved in liquid nitrogen vapor phase. Purity and quantity of every magnetically sorted T cell population were checked by analytical flow cytometry. From each sorted fraction, genomic DNA was isolated and quantified by UV absorbance on a Nanodrop 2000c.

TCR CDR3 regions were amplified from genomic DNA by multiplex PCR using the deep immunoSEQ assay. Genomic DNA extracted from each cell subset was distributed evenly over all wells of several immunoSEQ 96-well plates, and each plate served as one replicate. Each replicate PCR for sorted subsets received about 210 ng genomic DNA, equal to 28,000 or so T cell genomes. Purified libraries were measured with a Qubit 3.0 fluorometer, size-checked on a Bioanalyzer 2100, and measured again with the KAPA Library Quantification kit. Each immunoSEQ 96-well plate was sequenced on its own single-read 150-cycle Illumina NextSeq 550 flow cell. In the original analysis: The immunoSEQ output contained only junctional sequences without quality scores, so filtering could not match that applied to full-length reads. Sequences were annotated with PyIR, a Python wrapper for IgBLAST v1.9, and V/J genes and CDR3 were assigned using IMGT germline references. Any read was removed if the V/J assignment was weak (E-value above 1e-6), the CDR3 was missing, or the read contained stop codons, out-of-frame junctions, or ambiguous translated residues. V3J clonotypes were defined as sequences sharing an identical inferred V gene, J gene, and CDR3 amino acid sequence. The percentage overlap between two repertoires was calculated by dividing the number of shared unique clonotypes by the size of the smaller repertoire. RTK rarefaction, the Chao1 estimator, and Recon v2.1 estimates of unobserved clonotypes were used to assess repertoire richness. OLGA was used to compute generation probabilities for all TCRbeta clonotypes that the gDNA method yielded from several donors. TCRdb took this table from immuneACCESS and kept in-frame rearrangements with V and J called. Such tables lack part of the clones; where checked against another copy, unresolved V genes explain under half of the gap, and the rest is unexplained. V and J calls and clone size are given by that table; D and trimming were obtained from the DNA. This sample gives 2 million to 2.5 million clones in total; just over 90% of them show up just once. Under 0.45% of the sample lies in the top ten.

This sample is drawn from a study of shared clonotypes between healthy human individuals (dated by TCRdb to 2018 to 2021). For the study in its entirety: The cohort comprised a couple of women and a few men aged 18 to 49 years. The study deeply sequenced blood TCR repertoires of five healthy adults to estimate repertoire size and the extent of clonotype sharing between individuals. Each donor's leukapheresis produced roughly between about 0.8 and 10 billion PBMCs. For each donor, CD4 naive and CD4 memory were each given three plates, CD8 naive was given two plates, and CD8 memory was given one plate. To increase sequencing depth and limit assay-specific biases, TCR repertoire library preparation and sequencing were carried out by different laboratories using diverse techniques.

Study-wide findings and limitations: Incomplete sequencing was indicated by rarefaction of sorted-subset datasets, despite the large sequencing depth. Pairwise subsampling led to the expectation that sequencing depth would affect the degree of clonotype sharing among donors. Sampling was limited to blood, and TCR repertoires in tissue likely differ from TCR repertoires in blood. Because the study included only a small number of donors, the genetic and exposure-history diversity represented was limited. Across a few donors, around 5.4% of naive CD4, 3% to 4% of naive CD8, 2.3% of memory CD4, and under 0.45% of memory CD8 clonotypes were shared. Compared with non-shared clonotypes, the clonotypes found in all four sorted-subset donors had higher generation probabilities. Larger estimated clonotype richness was generally found for naive subsets than for memory subsets.

Sequenced: naive CD4+ T cells from PBMCs. The cell subset or site label on this specimen signifies: CD45RA+ positively selected. This sequence was found in a man between 18 and 35 years old in good health. Some clones in this sample may be carry-over from other donors' samples. The chain is assembled from TRBV6-1 and TRBJ2-2; there is no confident call for the D gene. The sequence in DNA is TGTGCCAGCAGTGAACTTTGGTCGAACACCGGGGAGCTGTTTTTT. Translated, it reads CASSELWSNTGELFF.